The present T cell receptor (beta chain) was sequenced within a study of T cell changes during pregnancy in multiple sclerosis. The germline CDR1 and CDR2 sequences are SNHLY and FYNNEI. Deletions cut 5 bases from V and 0 bases from J, with 11 bases between. The CDR3 extends over 15 amino acids. Some clones are missing from TCRdb's copy, which holds only in-frame ones; the method was immunoSEQ multiplex PCR. Seen here are 76,000 or so clones, about 93% observed once, and the top ten hold 0.65% to 0.75%. The chain combines TRBV2 with TRBJ1-3; D unresolved. The receptor was isolated from a female donor in good health, enrolled as a control in a pregnancy study. Sample: peripheral blood, taken in the second trimester of pregnancy. CDR3 residues: CASSTYRSSGNTIYF. CDR3 bases: TGTGCCAGCAGTACTTATCGGTCCTCTGGAAACACCATATATTTT.